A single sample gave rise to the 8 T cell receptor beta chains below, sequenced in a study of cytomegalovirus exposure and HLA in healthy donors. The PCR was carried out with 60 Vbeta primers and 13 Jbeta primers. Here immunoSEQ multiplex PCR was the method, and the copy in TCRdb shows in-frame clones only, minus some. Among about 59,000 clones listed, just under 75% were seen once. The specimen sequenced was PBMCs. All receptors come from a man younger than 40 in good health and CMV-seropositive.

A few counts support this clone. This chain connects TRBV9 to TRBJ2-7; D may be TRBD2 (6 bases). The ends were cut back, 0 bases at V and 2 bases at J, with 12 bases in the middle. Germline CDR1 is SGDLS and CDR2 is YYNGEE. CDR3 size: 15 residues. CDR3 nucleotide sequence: TGTGCCAGCAGCGTAGGCGGGAAGAGCGCCTACGAGCAGTACTTC. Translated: CASSVGGKSAYEQYF.

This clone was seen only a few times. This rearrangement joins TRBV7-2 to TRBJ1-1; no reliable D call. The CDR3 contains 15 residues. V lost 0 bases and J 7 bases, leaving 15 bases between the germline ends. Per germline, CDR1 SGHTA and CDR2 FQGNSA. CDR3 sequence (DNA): TGTGCCAGCAGCTTAGCGCGGGCCTCGACTGGTGAAGCTTTCTTT. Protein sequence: CASSLARASTGEAFF.

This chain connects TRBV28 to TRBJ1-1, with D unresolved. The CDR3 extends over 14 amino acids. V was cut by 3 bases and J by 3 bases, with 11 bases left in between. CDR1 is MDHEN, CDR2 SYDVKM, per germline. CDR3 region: CASSLGRPDTEAFF. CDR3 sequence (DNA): TGTGCCAGCAGTTTGGGCAGGCCAGACACTGAAGCTTTCTTT. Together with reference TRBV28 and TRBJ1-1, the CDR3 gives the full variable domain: DVKVTQSSRYLVKRTGEKVFLECVQDMDHENMFWYRQDPGLGLRLIYFSYDVKMKEKGDIPEGYSVSREKKERFSLILESASTNQTSMYLCASSLGRPDTEAFFGQGTRLTVV.

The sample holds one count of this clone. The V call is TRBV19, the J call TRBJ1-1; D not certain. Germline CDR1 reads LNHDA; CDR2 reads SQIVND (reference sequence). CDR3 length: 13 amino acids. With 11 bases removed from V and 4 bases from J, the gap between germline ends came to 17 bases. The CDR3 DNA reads TGTGCCGGTAACCGGGAGGGCCCCACTGAAGCTTTCTTT. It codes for CAGNREGPTEAFF.

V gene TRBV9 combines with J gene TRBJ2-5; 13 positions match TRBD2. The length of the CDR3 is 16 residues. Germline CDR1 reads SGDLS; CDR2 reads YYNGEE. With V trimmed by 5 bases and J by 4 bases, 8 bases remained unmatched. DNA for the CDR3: TGTGCCAGCAGTCCGACTAGCGGGGGGCCCGGAGAGACCCAGTACTTC. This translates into CASSPTSGGPGETQYF.

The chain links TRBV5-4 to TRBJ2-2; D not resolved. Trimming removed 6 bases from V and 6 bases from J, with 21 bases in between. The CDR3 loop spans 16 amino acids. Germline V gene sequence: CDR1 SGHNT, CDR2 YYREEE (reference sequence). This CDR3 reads CASTLPGTELSGELFF. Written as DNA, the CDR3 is TGTGCCAGCACCTTACCAGGCACAGAGCTGTCCGGGGAGCTGTTTTTT.

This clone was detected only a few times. The CDR3 sequence: CASSSVGRAPYGYTF. CDR3 nucleotides: TGTGCCAGCAGCTCTGTTGGGAGGGCCCCCTATGGCTACACCTTC. J is TRBJ1-2 and V is TRBV7-9, with D hard to call. Germline V gene sequence: CDR1 SEHNR, CDR2 FQNEAQ (reference sequence). V lost 4 bases to trimming and J lost 4 bases, with 16 bases between them. The CDR3 is 15 residues long. Supplemented by reference TRBV7-9 and TRBJ1-2, the full variable domain reads DTGVSQNPRHKITKRGQNVTFRCDPISEHNRLYWYRQTLGQGPEFLTYFQNEAQLEKSRLLSDRFSAERPKGSFSTLEIQRTEQGDSAMYLCASSSVGRAPYGYTFGSGTRLTVV.

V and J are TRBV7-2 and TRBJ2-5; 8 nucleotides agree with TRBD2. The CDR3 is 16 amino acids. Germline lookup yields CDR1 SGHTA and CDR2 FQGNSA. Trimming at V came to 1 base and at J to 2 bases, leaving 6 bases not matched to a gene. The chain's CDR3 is CASSLESGGRQETQYF. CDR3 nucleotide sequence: TGTGCCAGCAGCTTAGAGAGCGGGGGTCGACAAGAGACCCAGTACTTC. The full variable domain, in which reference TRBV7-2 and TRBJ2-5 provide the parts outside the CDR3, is GAGVSQSPSNKVTEKGKDVELRCDPISGHTALYWYRQSLGQGLEFLIYFQGNSAPDKSGLPSDRFSAERTGGSVSTLTIQRTQQEDSAVYLCASSLESGGRQETQYFGPGTRLLVL.